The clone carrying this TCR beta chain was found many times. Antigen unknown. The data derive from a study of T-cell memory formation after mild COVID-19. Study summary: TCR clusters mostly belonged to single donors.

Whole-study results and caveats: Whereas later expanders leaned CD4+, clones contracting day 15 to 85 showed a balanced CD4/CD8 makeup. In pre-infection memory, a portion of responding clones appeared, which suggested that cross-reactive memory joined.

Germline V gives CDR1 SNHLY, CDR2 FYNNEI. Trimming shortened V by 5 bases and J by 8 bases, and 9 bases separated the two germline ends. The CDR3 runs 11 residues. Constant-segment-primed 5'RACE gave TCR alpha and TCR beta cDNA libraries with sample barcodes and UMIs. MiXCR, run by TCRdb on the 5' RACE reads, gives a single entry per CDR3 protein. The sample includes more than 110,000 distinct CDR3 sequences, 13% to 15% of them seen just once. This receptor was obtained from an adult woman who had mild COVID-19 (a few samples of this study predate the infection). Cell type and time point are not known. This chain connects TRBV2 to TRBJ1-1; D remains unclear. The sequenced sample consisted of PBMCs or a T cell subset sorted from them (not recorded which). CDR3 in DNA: TGTGCCAGCAGTACCAGCGTAGAAGCTTTCTTT. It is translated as CASSTSVEAFF.